This TCR beta chain came from a study of immune cell composition in non-small cell lung cancer (TCRdb year 2017). Broadly, across the study: Histologic subtype was assigned using H&E plus p63, CK5, Napsin A and TTF-1 immunohistochemistry, mainly lung adenocarcinoma or squamous cell carcinoma. Using Adaptive Biotechnologies, the researchers ran TCR-beta sequencing on fewer than 45 paired NSCLC tumour and non-adjacent lung specimens, along with around 25 tumour-only specimens. In supplementary cohort #1, which comprised 9 to 10 lung adenocarcinoma cases, paired tumour/lung TCR-beta sequencing was performed and TIL populations were generated so that tumour reactivity could be assessed. A few tumour specimens with TCR-beta data were of rare histological subtypes and were excluded from the subtype comparisons. Results the study describes overall, beyond this receptor: Lung squamous cell carcinoma tumours had significantly higher Top 10 clone scores and productive clonality than lung adenocarcinoma tumours. Only ten or so cases were included in the reactivity cohort, and sequence sharing between tumour-reactive clones and the dominant in vivo tumour-associated clones was not shown. Nearly half of NSCLC cases had tumour-associated clones >0.5%, found in 25% to 35% of adenocarcinomas compared with around 75% of squamous carcinomas. In more than 8 adenocarcinoma cases, a strong correlation was found between maximal tumour-associated clone frequency and TIL tumour reactivity, whereas no such correlation was found between overall clonality and TIL tumour reactivity. Smoking pack-years did not significantly correlate with tumour TCR-beta clonality.

A two-step multiplex PCR amplified TCR-beta CDR3 regions from genomic DNA, and the second step of the PCR added Illumina-compatible adaptors. TCR-beta immunosequencing was carried out on an Illumina platform through the commercial immunoSEQ service. The authors' pipeline ran thus. Two measures summarised the repertoires: productive clonality, and Top 10 Clones, meaning the percentage of T-cell templates coming from the ten most frequent sequences. Productive clonality had a range of 0 to 1, where 1 means a monoclonal population. Using log10 scatter plots, tumour-associated clones were identified as sequences that made up at least 0.1% of tumour T-cell templates yet were absent from the matched non-adjacent lung. Student's t-tests were used for two-group comparisons, ANOVA for comparisons across stages, and linear regression for relationships, with analyses done in GraphPad Prism7 and R. Held by TCRdb, this immuneACCESS table contains in-frame sequences only and omits some clones. Under half of the omission traces to an unresolved V gene where checked; the cause of the rest is unknown. That table supplies the V and J calls and clone size; D and trimming were determined from the DNA. The sample data list over 4,000 clones, and 83% of these were observed just once. The ten largest clones take up roughly an eighth of the sample.

Remarks on this clone: Its antigen has not been determined. Nothing much larger sits one base from this clone, and base qualities are not available.

From frozen aliquots of unsorted single-cell suspensions, genomic DNA was isolated using the QIAamp DNA kit. Surgically resected non-small cell lung cancer tissue was used for the tumour samples. Tissues arrived within 2 hours after resection and were immediately processed into single-cell suspensions. Tissue was broken up mechanically, digested enzymatically with DNase I, collagenase I and hyaluronidase for 30 to 35 minutes at 37 degrees C, and then filtered and RBC-lysed. CDR1 and CDR2 (MNHNY, SVGAGI) derive from the germline V gene (reference sequence). V lost 7 bases and J lost 8 bases; the stretch between them is 15 bases long. The CDR3 covers 14 residues, taking in both the cysteine and the phenylalanine. Of all the DNA, just the CDR3 is kept, 42 bases in frame from base 1.

Recombination joined TRBV6-6 with TRBJ1-6, with an unclear D gene assignment. The sequenced sample was lung tumor tissue. The clonotype was recovered from a human donor with non-small cell lung cancer. The DNA reads TGTGCCAGCACCCCCTTGGGATGGGATTCACCCCTCCACTTT. Protein translation: CASTPLGWDSPLHF.